This T cell receptor beta chain was documented in a study of beta chain features in type 1 diabetes. Study context: All samples together contributed about 100,000,000 sorted cells for examination.

Every isolated RNA sample was fully reverse transcribed, so sequencing captured expressed TCRB transcripts. Generated by immunoSEQ multiplex PCR, the TCRdb table keeps only in-frame clones and is missing some. The sample shows fewer than 15,000 clones, approximately 64% of them seen only once. Study-level findings and limits: For patients and controls alike, PCR might favor shorter templates to the same degree. Moderate but significant shortening of TCRB CDR3s was recorded in all four CD4+ subsets from Type 1 diabetes patients.

A word on this clone: Its antigen is still unknown.

Purity (above 95%) was reached by all sorted populations. The receptor was derived from a woman aged 18-29 years with type 1 diabetes. Sequenced sample: stem cell memory CD4+ T cells from blood.

The CDR3, as DNA: TGCGCCAGCAGCCAAGATACTTTGACAGGGTTAAATGAAAAACTGTTTTTT. Protein: CASSQDTLTGLNEKLFF. This chain connects TRBV4-3 to TRBJ1-4, with 7 bases lining up with TRBD1. Germline V lookup: CDR1 LGHNA, CDR2 YSLEER. This CDR3 is 17 amino acids long. Trimming cost V 0 bases and J 5 bases; bases outside gene matches: 9.